This T cell receptor (beta chain) was sequenced for a study of OX40 agonist ivuxolimab in advanced cancers. With regard to the full study: Ivuxolimab was a fully human IgG2 agonistic monoclonal antibody targeting the costimulatory receptor OX40 (CD134). Intravenous ivuxolimab was administered to patients every 2 weeks at six dose levels: 0.01, 0.1, 0.3, 1.5, 3 and 10 mg/kg. Among the approximately 54 dose-escalation patients, around 19 had hepatocellular carcinoma, approximately 15 melanoma, 9 renal cell carcinoma and 9 head and neck cancer. In the dose-escalation cohort, more than 75% of patients were male, and the mean age was around 60 years, with a range of 23 to 79. Patients were allowed to have had prior anti-PD-1, anti-PD-L1 or anti-CTLA-4 therapy, and approximately 43% of the dose-escalation patients had previously received checkpoint inhibitors. Partial responses were achieved by three dose-escalation patients, of whom one had hepatocellular carcinoma and two had cutaneous melanoma. Peripheral TCRbeta sequencing aimed to test whether ivuxolimab altered TCR sequence diversity and caused clonal T-cell expansion. The monotherapy dose-escalation portion (N ≈ 57 patients) of the phase I ivuxolimab trial is reported in the paper. Study-wide findings and limitations: Low levels of normalized T-cell clonal expansion were also seen in some patients who did not respond. On average, CD8+ T cells showed more expanded clones than CD4+ T cells after ivuxolimab. The antigen specificity of the clonally expanded peripheral T cells was not determined. Clonal expansion of both CD4+ and CD8+ blood T cells was observed from baseline to week 6 at doses 0.1 to 3.0 mg/kg. Partial responders in the 0.1-3.0 mg/kg groups had among the lowest normalized peripheral clonal expansion, especially among CD8+ T cells.

Patients with a history of autoimmune disease or receiving systemic immunosuppression were excluded from the trial. Peripheral blood for TCR sequencing was collected from all dose cohorts at baseline, on cycle 4 day 1, and on cycle 7 day 1. Samples were obtained from an open-label, multicenter, first-in-human phase I dose-escalation trial of ivuxolimab. Adults with locally advanced or metastatic melanoma, renal cell carcinoma, hepatocellular carcinoma or head and neck squamous cell carcinoma were enrolled in the trial. Before TCR sequencing, CD4+ T cells and CD8+ T cells were sorted from peripheral blood as separate populations. Concerning this clone: What antigen it recognizes has not been identified. Per-nucleotide qualities are absent, and no much larger clonotype sits a single base away.

Genomic DNA was isolated from the sorted cells so that the TCRbeta CDR3 region could be sequenced. The immunoSEQ Assay was used to sequence the TCRbeta CDR3 regions. Drawn from immuneACCESS, this table holds only the in-frame rearrangements with V and J called that TCRdb kept. Clones are partly lost; checked studies trace under half to an unresolved V gene and leave the rest unexplained. The sample has some 100,000 clones on record, roughly 90% of them singletons. 0.54% of the sample belongs to the ten largest clones. Trimming removed 4 bases from V and 4 bases from J, leaving 15 bases between the germline ends. The CDR3 starts with the cysteine, ends with the phenylalanine, and has 15 residues. This entry keeps only the CDR3 DNA: 45 bases, framed from base 1. Reading the germline V gene gives CDR1 MNHNS and CDR2 SASEGT.

The sequence joins TRBV6-1 to TRBJ2-3; 6 matching bases give a weak D call of TRBD2. The sequences come from CD4+ or CD8+ T cells sorted from blood, collected in a trial of the OX40 agonist ivuxolimab. This TCR derives from an adult with an advanced solid tumor such as melanoma, head and neck, liver or kidney cancer. The nucleotides are TGTGCCAGCAGTGCCCCGGGAGAAGGGTCAGATACGCAGTATTTT. Translated, it reads CASSAPGEGSDTQYF.